Following are 10 T cell receptor beta chains from one sample sequenced in a study of shared clonotypes between healthy human individuals (dated by TCRdb to the early 2020s). Libraries were made using the immunoSEQ multiplex PCR assay. Not all clones reach the TCRdb copy of this immuneACCESS table, which keeps in-frame sequences only. Checked studies attribute under half of the gap to unresolved V genes and leave the rest unexplained. For this sample the table gives around 530,000 clones, of which roughly four fifths were detected only once. Around 12% of the sample is taken by the ten largest. Sequenced material: PBMCs. These receptors all stem from a woman aged 35 to 49 in good health. Some clones in this sample may be carry-over from other donors' samples.

This sequence joins TRBV11-2 and TRBJ2-3; weak D call: TRBD2 (5 bases). The length of the CDR3 is 15 residues. The V gene lost 3 bases and the J gene lost 0 bases, with 10 bases spanning the gap. CDR1 is SGHAT and CDR2 is FQNNGV in the germline V gene. The DNA for the CDR3 is TGTGCCAGCAGCTTTCATAGCGATAGCACAGATACGCAGTATTTT. It codes for CASSFHSDSTDTQYF.

The chain carries TRBV2 and TRBJ2-5; D might be TRBD1 (6 bases). CDR3 length: 12 amino acids. CDR1 SNHLY and CDR2 FYNNEI come from the germline V gene. The V gene lost 6 bases and the J gene lost 4 bases, with 9 bases spanning the gap. Written as DNA, the CDR3 is TGTGCCAGCAGGACAGGTGGAGAGACCCAGTACTTC. The encoded protein is CASRTGGETQYF.

The V gene is TRBV14, the J gene TRBJ1-1; maybe TRBD1 (5 bases). Germline V gene lookup returns CDR1 SGHDN and CDR2 FVKESK. Trimming left V 1 base short and J 7 bases short, with 16 bases between. The CDR3 totals 15 residues. CDR3 sequence: CASSQVRGGSGEAFF. The CDR3 nucleotides are TGTGCCAGCAGCCAAGTCCGGGGGGGGAGTGGTGAAGCTTTCTTT.

The chain is built from TRBV7-6 and TRBJ2-7; 7 nucleotides align to TRBD2. Looked up from germline, CDR1 is SGHVS and CDR2 is FNYEAQ. V shed 0 bases, J shed 5 bases, and the junction held 4 bases outside the gene matches. There are 14 residues in the CDR3. This CDR3 reads CASSLAGGPDEQYF. The CDR3 nucleotides read TGTGCCAGCAGCTTAGCGGGAGGGCCCGACGAGCAGTACTTC.

The chain carries TRBV28 and TRBJ2-7, with D perhaps matching TRBD2 (6 bases). CDR3 size: 17 residues. CDR1 is MDHEN, CDR2 SYDVKM, per germline. Trimming removed 3 bases from V and 2 bases from J, with 20 bases in between. CDR3 bases: TGTGCCAGCAGTTTCCCCGGGGGTCTAGCGATCCCCTACGAGCAGTACTTC. Protein product: CASSFPGGLAIPYEQYF.

In the case of this clone: The sample carries other DNA sequences with the same CDR3. The chain has TRBV11-2 and TRBJ2-3, with TRBD2 matching 7 bases. This CDR3 has 16 residues. Germline values: CDR1 SGHAT, CDR2 FQNNGV. The ends lost 1 base at V and 3 bases at J; junction bases unmatched: 7. The CDR3 region has the DNA TGTGCCAGCAGCTTAGCTGCGGGGGTTAGAACAGATACGCAGTATTTT. Protein: CASSLAAGVRTDTQYF. The whole variable domain, filled in from reference TRBV11-2 and TRBJ2-3, reads EAGVAQSPRYKIIEKRQSVAFWCNPISGHATLYWYQQILGQGPKLLIQFQNNGVVDDSQLPKDRFSAERLKGVDSTLKIQPAKLEDSAVYLCASSLAAGVRTDTQYFGPGTRLTVL.

The chain joins TRBV4-1 to TRBJ1-3; TRBD1 matches at 12 bases. After removal of 5 bases from V and 4 bases from J, the junction contained 6 bases not matched to a gene. This CDR3 has 16 residues. The germline V gene encodes CDR1 MGHRA and CDR2 YSYEKL. The CDR3 reads CASSTRDRGQGNTIYF. For the CDR3, the DNA is TGCGCCAGCAGCACCCGGGACAGGGGGCAAGGAAACACCATATATTTT.

The chain links TRBV10-3 to TRBJ1-1; D may be TRBD1 (5 bases). The CDR3 consists of 14 residues. CDR1 and CDR2 from the germline V gene are ENHRY and SYGVKD. The V and J ends lost 10 bases and 0 bases respectively, with 15 bases between them. The DNA of the CDR3 is TGTGCCACAATCCGGGACGTAATGAACACTGAAGCTTTCTTT. Its protein is CATIRDVMNTEAFF.

This chain connects TRBV11-2 to TRBJ2-7; 10 bases align to TRBD1. The CDR3 is made up of 13 amino acids. Germline CDR1 is SGHAT and CDR2 is FQNNGV. With V trimmed by 11 bases and J by 5 bases, 9 bases remained unmatched. Here the CDR3 reads CASRDRGFHEQYF. The CDR3 DNA reads TGTGCCTCCCGGGACAGGGGTTTTCACGAGCAGTACTTC.

The chain joins TRBV5-4 to TRBJ2-7, with 7 bases matching TRBD2. Germline CDR1 and CDR2: SGHNT and YYREEE (reference sequence). The trim removed 6 bases at V and 0 bases at J, leaving 6 bases unmatched. CDR3 length: 14 amino acids. The DNA for the CDR3 is TGTGCCAGCACTAGCGGAGGGAGCTCCTACGAGCAGTACTTC. Its protein is CASTSGGSSYEQYF.